A single T cell receptor (beta chain) is shown here with its context. Its matching antigen is unknown. The PCR contained 60 Vbeta and 13 Jbeta primers. Sequencing used immunoSEQ multiplex PCR; TCRdb keeps in-frame clones, though not all of them. The sample records hundreds of thousands of clones, 70% to 85% being singletons. These data belong to a study of cytomegalovirus exposure and HLA in healthy donors. The germline gives CDR1 KGHSH, CDR2 LQKENI. V lost 6 bases to trimming and J lost 5 bases, with 16 bases between them. CDR3 size: 14 residues. Study-wide points: Later analysis reportedly placed an Asian-associated ancestry cluster below the roughly 670-donor mean in N-insertions. Evidence from a later analysis indicated that most CMV-associated TCR beta chains looked HLA-restricted. In a later analysis, parvovirus B19, influenza, CMV and Epstein-Barr virus appeared linked to several top co-occurrence clusters.

Sequencing input: PBMCs. The chain employs TRBV18 and TRBJ2-5; a weak D match, TRBD2 (6 bases). The clonotype originates from a woman aged 60-75 years in good health and CMV-seropositive. CDR3 amino acids: CASSPKPRGETQYF. The CDR3 DNA follows: TGTGCCAGCTCTCCTAAGCCGCGGGGTGAGACCCAGTACTTC.